This T cell receptor beta chain comes out of a study of OX40 agonist ivuxolimab in advanced cancers. Overall study context: Two patients with cutaneous melanoma and one with hepatocellular carcinoma, three in total, showed partial responses.

Points from the study as a whole: Patients with a partial response at 0.1-3.0 mg/kg had among the lowest clonal expansion.

Germline CDR1 and CDR2: MNHEY and SMNVEV (reference sequence). The CDR3 is 13 residues long. With 7 bases clipped from V and 6 bases from J, the junction kept 2 bases outside the gene matches. In regard to this clone: Its specificity is unknown.

The data were produced by immunoSEQ multiplex PCR, yet TCRdb's version contains in-frame clones alone and is incomplete. The sample comprises about 48,000 clones, roughly 87% of which are singletons, and around 5.6% rests with the top ten. V gene TRBV27 combines with J gene TRBJ2-1; the match to TRBD2 covers 11 bases. The receptor was derived from an adult with an advanced solid tumor such as melanoma, head and neck, liver or kidney cancer. The sequences come from CD4+ or CD8+ T cells sorted from blood, collected in a trial of the OX40 agonist ivuxolimab. The CDR3 reads CASKLAGVNEQFF. The CDR3 DNA reads TGTGCCAGCAAACTAGCGGGAGTCAATGAGCAGTTCTTC.